The sample holds many counts of the clone carrying this T cell receptor beta chain. TCRdb re-analysed the 5' RACE reads in MiXCR, keeping a single row per CDR3 protein. The profile shows approximately 49,000 distinct CDR3 sequences, roughly 5.7% of them singletons. Documented time point: sample taken at primary tumor resection. Unsorted whole RNA from tumor, nontumor lung or frozen PBMC underwent sequencing. With 9 bases removed from V and 0 bases from J, the gap between germline ends came to 9 bases. The V gene's germline CDR1 is SGHAT and CDR2 FQNNGV. The CDR3 is made up of 13 amino acids. The sample comes from a study of spatial heterogeneity in lung cancer.

The sample in question was PBMCs, obtained at surgery. This chain links TRBV11-2 with TRBJ2-4, with D perhaps TRBD1 (6 bases). The receptor comes from a male donor with early-stage non-small cell lung cancer. Written as DNA, the CDR3 is TGTGCCAGTCGGACAGTAGCCAAAAACATTCAGTACTTC. Protein sequence: CASRTVAKNIQYF.